This TCR beta chain originates from a study of OX40 agonist ivuxolimab in advanced cancers. A remark on this clone: What it binds is unknown.

This table comes from immunoSEQ multiplex PCR, and its TCRdb copy is limited to in-frame clones, with some not included. The data show 83,000 or so clones, with 90% to 95% seen just once and about 0.7% held by the top ten. Study conclusions and caveats: Not determined was the antigen specificity of the expanded peripheral T cells.

Germline lookup yields CDR1 SEHNR and CDR2 FQNEAQ (reference sequence). Trimming stripped 4 bases from V and 3 bases from J, with 13 bases between. The length of the CDR3 is 14 residues. The sequencing here drew on CD4+ or CD8+ T cells sorted from blood, taken in a trial of the OX40 agonist ivuxolimab. The chain has TRBV7-9 and TRBJ2-7; D is perhaps TRBD2 (5 bases). This sequence was found in an adult with an advanced solid tumor such as melanoma, head and neck, liver or kidney cancer. CDR3 DNA sequence: TGTGCCAGCAGCTCGAACCTAGCCGGCTACGAGCAGTACTTC. Translated, it gives CASSSNLAGYEQYF.